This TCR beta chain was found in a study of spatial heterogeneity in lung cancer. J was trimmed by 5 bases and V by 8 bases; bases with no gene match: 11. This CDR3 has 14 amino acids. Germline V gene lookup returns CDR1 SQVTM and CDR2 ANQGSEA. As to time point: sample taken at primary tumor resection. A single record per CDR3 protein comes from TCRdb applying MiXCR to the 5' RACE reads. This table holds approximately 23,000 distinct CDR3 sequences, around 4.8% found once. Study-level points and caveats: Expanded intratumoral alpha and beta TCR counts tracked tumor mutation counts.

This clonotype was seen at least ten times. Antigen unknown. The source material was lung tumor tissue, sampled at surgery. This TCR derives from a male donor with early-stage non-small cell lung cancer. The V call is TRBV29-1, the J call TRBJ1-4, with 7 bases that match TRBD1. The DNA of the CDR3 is TGCAGCTGGGTCAGGGGGGCGAGAAATGAAAAACTGTTTTTT. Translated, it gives CSWVRGARNEKLFF.